These 8 T cell receptor beta chains share one sample of origin, sequenced in a study of blood T cell repertoires in COVID-19. The table came from immunoSEQ multiplex PCR; TCRdb's copy has only in-frame clones and leaves some out. This sample has about 130,000 clones, with about 85% found just once. Sequenced input: peripheral blood. These receptors were taken from a woman older than 75 with acute or convalescent COVID-19.

This clone was seen only a few times. The rearrangement links TRBV4-1 to TRBJ2-7; maybe TRBD2 (6 bases). Germline V gene sequence: CDR1 MGHRA, CDR2 YSYEKL. CDR3 length: 13 amino acids. Trimming removed 0 bases at V and 4 bases at J, with 7 bases between. Written as DNA, the CDR3 is TGCGCCAGCAGCCAAGACGGGGGTTACGAGCAGTACTTC. Encoded protein: CASSQDGGYEQYF.

The rearrangement joins TRBV12-1 to TRBJ1-1. TRBV12-1 is a documented pseudogene. The CDR3 is 13 residues long. The chain's CDR3 is CASSNPRGAEAFF. The CDR3 DNA reads TGTGCCAGCAGCAACCCGCGGGGCGCTGAAGCTTTCTTT.

The V and J genes are TRBV4-1 and TRBJ2-3; D might be TRBD1 (8 bases). V was trimmed by 2 bases and J by 1 base, leaving 19 bases between them. The CDR3 spans 18 residues. Germline CDR1 is MGHRA and CDR2 is YSYEKL. CDR3 region: CASSQFPGGAGGTDTQYF. DNA of the CDR3: TGCGCCAGCAGCCAATTCCCAGGGGGCGCGGGGGGCACAGATACGCAGTATTTT.

The rearrangement links TRBV19 to TRBJ2-1; 9 nucleotides match TRBD1. CDR3 size: 16 residues. The V gene end was trimmed by 4 bases and the J gene end by 0 bases; junction bases not matched to a gene: 4. Germline CDR1 is LNHDA and CDR2 is SQIVND (reference sequence). The CDR3 coding sequence is TGTGCCAGTAGTACCGGGACAGGGTTCTCCTACAATGAGCAGTTCTTC. It yields the protein CASSTGTGFSYNEQFF.

V is TRBV19 and J is TRBJ1-5; 7 bases are a match to TRBD1. The V gene's germline CDR1 is LNHDA and CDR2 SQIVND (reference sequence). V lost 4 bases to trimming and J lost 7 bases; unmatched junction nucleotides: 4. The CDR3 is 13 residues long. The CDR3 reads CASSRTGRQPQHF. For the CDR3, the DNA is TGTGCCAGTAGTAGGACAGGTCGACAGCCCCAGCATTTT.

Written as DNA, the CDR3 is TGTGCCAGCTCACCCAGCTCCTACGAGCAGTACGTC. It specifies CASSPSSYEQYV. The chain is built from TRBV18 and TRBJ2-7; D uncertain. V lost 3 bases to trimming and J lost 0 bases, with 3 bases between them. The CDR3 loop spans 12 amino acids. Germline V gene sequence: CDR1 KGHSH, CDR2 LQKENI.

The J gene is TRBJ2-1, the V gene TRBV7-8; TRBD2 matches 13 bases. V shed 5 bases and J 5 bases; nucleotides not matched to a gene: 9. Germline CDR1 reads SGHVS; CDR2 reads FQNEAQ. The CDR3 length is 17 residues. The CDR3: CASSPPLAGGENNEQFF. The CDR3 bases are TGTGCCAGCAGCCCCCCACTAGCGGGGGGGGAAAACAATGAGCAGTTCTTC.

V gene TRBV7-9 combines with J gene TRBJ2-7; TRBD1 might be the D (5 bases). Trimming took off 5 bases at V and 3 bases at J, with 8 bases between the two ends. CDR3 size: 12 residues. Germline CDR1 reads SEHNR; CDR2 reads FQNEAQ (reference sequence). The CDR3 region is CASSGDSYEQYV. CDR3 sequence (DNA): TGTGCCAGCAGCGGAGACAGCTACGAGCAGTACGTC.